The following is a T cell receptor beta chain sequence with its context. Its antigen is currently unknown. CDR3 length: 15 residues. V dropped 2 bases and J dropped 4; count of bases not matched to a gene: 7. Germline CDR1 is DFQATT and CDR2 is SNEGSKA (reference sequence). Alongside a J-beta primer mix, a sample-barcoded 5' primer served in a second PCR lasting roughly 7 to 11 cycles. TCRdb itself ran the 5' RACE reads through MiXCR, one entry per CDR3 protein. Counted here are about 730,000 distinct CDR3 sequences, roughly 44% occurring once; the ten biggest clones make up about 20%. Total RNA, at least 5.5 micrograms per sample, came from PBMCs. The data are from a study of blood T cells in healthy people across ages. General study findings and limits: The lack of PBMC sorting stopped any conclusive naive versus antigen-experienced comparison. Total diversity from one million sequenced T cells was likely underestimated.

This sequence originates from a woman aged 55-69 years in good health. The chain recombines TRBV20-1 with TRBJ2-1; 8 positions agree with TRBD2. Sequenced input: blood. Written as DNA, the CDR3 is TGCAGTGCTAGAAGGCGGGGGGTCCAATACAATGAGCAGTTCTTC. Translating it yields CSARRRGVQYNEQFF.